This T cell receptor (beta chain) was captured by sequencing in a study of regulatory T cells in long-lasting Graves disease (TCRdb year 2021). Regarding the study in general: In the newly diagnosed Graves' disease group, patients had been taking antithyroid drugs for less than 3 months. The study was conducted in China and was registered as a clinical trial. A total of around 35 samples underwent TCR sequencing: about 13 from persistent and roughly 20 from newly diagnosed Graves' disease patients. Patients with persistent Graves' disease were compared with patients with newly diagnosed Graves' disease using TCR sequencing and RNA sequencing of peripheral blood.

Points the paper makes about the study in general: Only the TCR beta chain was sequenced and analyzed. Patients with persistent disease shared more public clonotypes (about 2,500) than newly diagnosed patients did (nearly 1,000). Persistent Graves' disease patients showed lower TCR Shannon entropy and fewer highly expanded clones than newly diagnosed patients, suggesting clonal expansion. Peripheral blood alone was examined, since thyroid tissue, which constituted the primary lesion, could not be accessed. The authors acknowledged the small sample size as a limitation that may reduce accuracy. TRBV28, TRBJ1-2 and TRBJ2-5 were preferentially used in persistent disease, while TRBV20-1 and TRBJ2-1 were favored in newly diagnosed disease.

Read against the paper, the sample's time point label means: newly diagnosed GD, antithyroid drugs for less than 3 months. RNA was extracted from PBMCs in TRIzol for both TCR sequencing and RNA sequencing. Graves' disease was diagnosed according to American Thyroid Association guidelines. Patients for the study were recruited at an endocrinology department in Xi'an, China. Each patient gave about 9.1 milliliters of peripheral blood, collected in an EDTA anticoagulant tube. PBMCs were isolated by Ficoll Paque Plus density gradient separation without further T cell sorting. An Agilent 2100 Bioanalyzer and agarose gel were used to assess RNA quality, and a NanoDrop 2000 was used to measure RNA concentration. The library was generated by multiplex PCR. The sample was run on an Illumina HiSeq 4000. TCR beta libraries were built with iRepertoire HTBI primers and Arm-PCR amplification of CDR3 regions. Gel purification was performed on PCR products prior to sequencing. The paper's data handling went like this. Gene usage analysis of CDR3 amino acid clonotypes relied on the 60 or so TRBV and 14 TRBJ segments identified across samples. Filtered high-quality paired reads were merged into contigs using COPE and FqMerger. Contigs were aligned with BLAST to IMGT TRBV, TRBD and TRBJ reference genes, and CDR3 was defined per IMGT. Any clonotype with a frequency above 0.1% was counted as a highly expanded clone. Shannon entropy was used to measure repertoire diversity, and the Gini coefficient was used to measure V-J evenness. A clonotype was considered public if more than one individual shared it. Through fastp at Q25 and MiXCR, TCRdb rebuilt clones from the public reads, retaining in-frame beta chains. Rows are combined by CDR3 protein, so each entry shows the most common genes and DNA. TCRdb, rather than the study authors, made the V and J calls. For this sample the table gives hundreds of thousands of distinct CDR3 sequences, of which roughly 15% were detected only once. The ten top clones hold 15% to 20% of the sample.

From the germline V gene (reference sequence), CDR1 is MNHEY and CDR2 is SMNVEV. The V end loses 0 bases and the J end loses 11 bases, and a stretch of 13 bases separates them. Including cysteine and phenylalanine, the CDR3 has 13 amino acids. Of all the DNA, just the CDR3 is kept, 39 bases in frame from base 1. This clonotype has ten or more counts. Its antigen target is currently unknown. No much larger clonotype is one base removed from it; base qualities were not supplied. The data were also submitted as part of a second study, on T cells in Graves' hyperthyroidism and ophthalmopathy. Per that second paper: Stable Graves' hyperthyroidism was defined as the absence of progression to ophthalmopathy over 18 months of follow-up. The hyperthyroidism patients were between 18 and 65 years old and newly diagnosed, with a disease duration of less than 2 months. Exclusion was applied to patients with uncontrolled infections, other autoimmune diseases, pregnancy or lactation. Diagnoses relied on clinical symptoms, serum thyroxine and TRAb, thyroid ultrasound and orbital computed tomography. For the first round of RT-PCR on the TCR CDR3, the HTBI primer set was used together with the Qiagen OneStep RT-PCR kit. Most expanded thyroid clonotypes (frequency above 0.001) were also detected in blood, suggesting blood repertoires may reflect thyroid immune responses. Ophthalmopathy was separated from stable hyperthyroidism by a 13 V-J signature model, with over 85% sensitivity and 81% to 83% specificity obtained in cross-validation and 80%/75% obtained in testing. In validation, the model predicted progression to ophthalmopathy with over 60% sensitivity and 72% to 85% specificity, a median of approximately 6.7 months before onset. A discovery cohort of around 98 patients, roughly 45 with Graves' ophthalmopathy and roughly 59 with stable Graves' hyperthyroidism, was used to find distinguishing TCR V-J signatures. Whether ophthalmopathy could be predicted prospectively was tested in an independent validation cohort made up of 18 hyperthyroidism patients plus 17 patients who later progressed to ophthalmopathy. For training and testing, the roughly 93 patients in the discovery cohort were randomly divided in a 7:3 ratio. The study also compared thyroid tissue and blood T-cell repertoires from several Graves' hyperthyroidism patients. After blood sampling, hyperthyroidism patients were treated with methimazole at a starting dose of 30 mg daily, and ophthalmopathy patients were treated with high-dose intravenous methylprednisolone. Libraries were constructed in a second round of multiplex PCR, after which size selection and purification were performed. Sequencing of the libraries was done on an Illumina HiSeq2000 using paired-end 100 bp reads. SOAPnuke was used to process the raw data, with reads discarded if the reads contained adapters or uncalled bases, had a mean Phred below 15, or lacked an exact constant-primer or identifier match. COPE v1.2.5 was used to merge the high-quality paired reads, and each unique nucleotide sequence was defined as a clonotype. MiTCR v1.1 was used to align the clonotypes against IMGT TRBV, TRBD and TRBJ reference segments. The analysis included only V-J combinations with a frequency above 0.0001, which together covered 99.2% of the repertoires. A TCS score was defined as the ratio of F50 (clonal expansion) to E x V (chaos), with BLOSUM62-based TCRdist applied between CDR3 peptides within each V-J. Welch's t-statistics and random forest reduced roughly 500 V-J features to about 12, which were used in a naive Bayes classifier (R e1071). Sample size was not statistically predetermined, and investigators were not blinded to group allocation. The paper reports TCR Vbeta CDR3 sequencing of over 120 peripheral blood samples: some 41 ophthalmopathy, 70 to 85 hyperthyroidism and around 17 progressor patients.

Here the chain combines TRBV27 and TRBJ1-1; the best D guess is TRBD1, with 5 bases matching. The sample was peripheral blood mononuclear cells (PBMCs), taken at new diagnosis, from a patient treated with antithyroid drugs. The clonotype originates from a woman in her 30s with Graves disease. Donor details come from another sample of the same person, matched by shared clones. The CDR3 amino acid sequence is: CASSLSGPGHAFF. The base sequence is TGTGCCAGCAGTTTATCGGGGCCAGGGCACGCTTTCTTT.